This T cell receptor (beta chain) was obtained from a study of cytomegalovirus exposure and HLA in healthy donors. Details on this clone: The antigen is undetermined.

Findings and caveats of the study: Rarity marked most TCR sequences, yet some public TCRs occurred in many donors.

60 Vbeta and 13 Jbeta primers were used in PCR. Clones were sequenced by immunoSEQ multiplex PCR, and TCRdb holds only the in-frame ones, with some missing. Of about 100,000 clones in the sample, 81% were seen once. The sequence came from a young man in good health and CMV-seronegative. Specimen: PBMCs.

The CDR3 sequence: CASSPLAGPTDTQYF. The CDR3 region has the DNA TGTGCCAGCAGTCCCCTCGCGGGCCCTACAGATACGCAGTATTTT. This chain uses TRBV6-1 with TRBJ2-3; TRBD2 is a possible D gene (5 bases). The CDR3 covers 15 residues. CDR1 is MNHNS and CDR2 is SASEGT in the germline V gene. Deletions cut 5 bases from V and 3 bases from J, with 15 bases between.